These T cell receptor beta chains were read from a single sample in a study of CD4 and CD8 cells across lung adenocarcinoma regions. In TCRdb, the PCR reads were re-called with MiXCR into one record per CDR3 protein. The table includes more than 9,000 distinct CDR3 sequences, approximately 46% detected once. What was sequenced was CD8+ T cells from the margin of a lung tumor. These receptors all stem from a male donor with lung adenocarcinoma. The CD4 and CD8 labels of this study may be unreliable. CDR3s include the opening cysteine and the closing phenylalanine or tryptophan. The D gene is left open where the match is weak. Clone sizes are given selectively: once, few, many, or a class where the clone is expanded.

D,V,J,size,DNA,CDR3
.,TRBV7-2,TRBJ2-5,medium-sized,TGTGCCAGCAGCTTAGAACTAGAAGGGACCCAGTACTTC,CASSLELEGTQYF
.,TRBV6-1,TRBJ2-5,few,TGTGCCAGCAGGCCGGACAGACAAGAGACCCAGTACTTC,CASRPDRQETQYF
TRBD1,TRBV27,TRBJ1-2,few,TGTGCCAGCAGTAGGGGGCAGGGCTATGGCTACACCTTC,CASSRGQGYGYTF
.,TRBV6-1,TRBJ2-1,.,TGTGCCAGCAGTCCCTCCTCCAGCGCCGATGAGCAGTTCTTC,CASSPSSSADEQFF
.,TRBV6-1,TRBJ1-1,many,TGTGCCAGCAGCCCGGGGGCCCAGGGGAAAGTGTGGGCTTTCTTT,CASSPGAQGKVWAFF
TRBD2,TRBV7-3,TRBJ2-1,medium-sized,TGTGCCAGCAGCTGGACTAGCGGCAATGAGCAGTTCTTC,CASSWTSGNEQFF
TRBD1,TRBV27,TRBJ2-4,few,TGTGCCAGCCGCCTTCAGGGGGCCCATGGCATTCAGTACTTC,CASRLQGAHGIQYF
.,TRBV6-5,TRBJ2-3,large,TGTGCCAGCAGTTACGGGCGGGGGCCTAGCACAGATACGCAGTATTTT,CASSYGRGPSTDTQYF
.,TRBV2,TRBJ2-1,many,TGTGCCAGCAGTGAACGCCCTAGTCACAATGAGCAGTTCTTC,CASSERPSHNEQFF
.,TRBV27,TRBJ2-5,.,TGTGCCAGCAGTCCCCCGGGCGAGGAGACGCAGTATTTC,CASSPPGEETQYF
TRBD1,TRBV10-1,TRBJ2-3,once,TGCGCCAGGGGTGAAGGGGGCGGTGGAGGCGATACCCAGTATTTT,CARGEGGGGGDTQYF
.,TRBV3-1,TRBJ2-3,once,TGTGCCAGCAGCCAAGAATACCATACGCAGTATTTT,CASSQEYHTQYF
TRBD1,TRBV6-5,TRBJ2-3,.,TGTGCCAGCAGTTACGGGACAGGGGATACAGATACGCAGTATTTT,CASSYGTGDTDTQYF
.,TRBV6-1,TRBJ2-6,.,TGTGCCAGCAGTGGCGGGGCTGGGGCCAACGTCCTGACTTTC,CASSGGAGANVLTF
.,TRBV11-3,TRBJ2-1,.,TGTGCCAGCAGCTTAGAAAACCACAATGAGCAGTTCTTC,CASSLENHNEQFF
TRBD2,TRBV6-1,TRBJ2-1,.,TGTGCCAGCAGGCCGAGCGGACTAGCGGGAGTCCTTTCTAGGGATGAGCAGTTCTTC,CASRPSGLAGVLSRDEQFF
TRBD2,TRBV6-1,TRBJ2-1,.,TGTGCCAGCACGACTAGCCAACGGACCTACAATGAGCAGTTCTTC,CASTTSQRTYNEQFF
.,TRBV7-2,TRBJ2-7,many,TGTGCCAGCAGCTTAGGGGGGGGCCTCTACGAGCAGTACTTC,CASSLGGGLYEQYF
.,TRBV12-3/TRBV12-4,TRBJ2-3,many,TGTGCCAGCAGTTTGCGACTGACTAGCGACGGAGGGACAGATACACAGTATTTT,CASSLRLTSDGGTDTQYF
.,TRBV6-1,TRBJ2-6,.,TGTGCCAGCAAGGACGGCTCTGGGGCCAACGTCCAGTCTTTC,CASKDGSGANVQSF
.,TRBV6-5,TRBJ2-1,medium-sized,TGTGCCAGCAGTTACGGACGGTACAATGAGCAGTTCTTC,CASSYGRYNEQFF
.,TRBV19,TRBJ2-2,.,TGTGCCAGTATGGACATCAGGAAGATGTCGATCGGGGAGCTGTTTTTT,CASMDIRKMSIGELFF
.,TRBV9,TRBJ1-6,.,TGTGCCAGCAGCGTAGGACGGAGTGGGAATTCACCCCTCCACTTT,CASSVGRSGNSPLHF
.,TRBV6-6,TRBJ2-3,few,TGTGCCAGCAGTTACGCGGAAGGGGCCACAGATACGCAGTATTTT,CASSYAEGATDTQYF
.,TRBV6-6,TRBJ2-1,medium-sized,TGTGCCAGCAGAAAGCCTCAGGGGCCCGGCTCCTACAATGAGCAGTTCTTC,CASRKPQGPGSYNEQFF
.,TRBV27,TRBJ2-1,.,TGTGCCAGCCGCGGCGCCGGTTCTGAGCAGTTCTTC,CASRGAGSEQFF
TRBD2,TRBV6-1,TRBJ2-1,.,TGTGCCAGCGACATCCAGGCTAGCGGGAACGATGCGCAGTACTTT,CASDIQASGNDAQYF
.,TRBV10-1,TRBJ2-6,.,TGCGCCAGCAGTCCGTCTGGGGCCAACGTCCTGACTTTC,CASSPSGANVLTF
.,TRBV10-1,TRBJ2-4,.,TGCGCCAGCATCGCCAGAAACACTCAGTACTTT,CASIARNTQYF
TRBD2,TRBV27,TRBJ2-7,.,TGTGCCAGCCGACCTAGCGGCTCCGGGGCCTACGAGCAGTACTTC,CASRPSGSGAYEQYF
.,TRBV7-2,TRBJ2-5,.,TGTGCCAGCAGGAGTTACTCGGAGGAGACCCAGTACTTC,CASRSYSEETQYF
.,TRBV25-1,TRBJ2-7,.,TGTGCGGGGAGTGGGGGGCGGGGCACAGATACGCAGTACTTC,CAGSGGRGTDTQYF
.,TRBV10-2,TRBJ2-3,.,TGCGCCAGCAGTGGGCTAGCGAGGACAGGTACGCAGTATTTT,CASSGLARTGTQYF
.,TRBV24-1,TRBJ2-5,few,TGTGCCACCAGTGAACAGGGTAGAGAGACCCAGTACTTC,CATSEQGRETQYF
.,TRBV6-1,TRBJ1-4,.,TGTGCCAGCAGCCCGGCTCCGGGACCGGGGGAAAAACTGTTTTTT,CASSPAPGPGEKLFF
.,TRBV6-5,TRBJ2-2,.,TGTGCCAGCAGTTACCGTGGGATAGGTTCCAATAATGAGCTGTTTTTT,CASSYRGIGSNNELFF
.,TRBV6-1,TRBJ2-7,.,TGTGCCAGCAATGGGGGCCCGAACCAAGAGACGCAGTACTTC,CASNGGPNQETQYF
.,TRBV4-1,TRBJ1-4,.,TGCGCCAGCAGCCAAGGACTGTCCGCCCGCCCCGAAAAACTGTTTTTT,CASSQGLSARPEKLFF
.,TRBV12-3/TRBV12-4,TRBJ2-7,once,TGTGCCAGCAGACTCGGCTCGGGGGCCAACGAGCAGTACTTC,CASRLGSGANEQYF
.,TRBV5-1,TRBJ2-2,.,TGCGCCAGCAGCGGGGGGTCTGGGATCGGGGAGCTGTTTTTT,CASSGGSGIGELFF
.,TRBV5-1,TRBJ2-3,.,TGCGCCAGCAGCTCTTCGGCGGGGTGCGCCGATACCCAGTATTTC,CASSSSAGCADTQYF
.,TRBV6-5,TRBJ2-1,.,TGTGCCAGCAGTTGGCGACCCTCCTACAATGAGCAGTTCTTC,CASSWRPSYNEQFF
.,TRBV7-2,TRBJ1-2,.,TGTGCCAGCAGCCCCCTAACATTGGACTATGGCTACACCTTC,CASSPLTLDYGYTF
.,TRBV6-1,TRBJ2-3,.,TGTGCCAGGAACATCGAGACTGTGAGCACAGATGCGCAGTATTTT,CARNIETVSTDAQYF
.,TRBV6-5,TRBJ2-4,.,TGTGCCAGCAGTTACTCGAGTTGGTACAGGAGTTACAATGAGCAGTACTTC,CASSYSSWYRSYNEQYF
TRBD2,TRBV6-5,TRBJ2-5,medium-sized,TGTGCCAGCAGTTACTCGACTAGCGGGGGGCAAGAGACCCAGTACTTC,CASSYSTSGGQETQYF
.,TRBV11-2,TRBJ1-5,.,TGTGCCAGCAGCAGCATTGAGGGCAGTAATCAGCCCCAGCATTTT,CASSSIEGSNQPQHF
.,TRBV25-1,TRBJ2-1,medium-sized,TGTGCCAGCAGTAAGGGGGGGTACAATGAGCAGTTCTTC,CASSKGGYNEQFF
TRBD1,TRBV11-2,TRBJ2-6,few,TGTGCCAGCAGCTCCGGACAAGGACAGGGTACCGGGGCCAACGTCCTGACTTTC,CASSSGQGQGTGANVLTF
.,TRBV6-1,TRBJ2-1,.,TGTGCCAGCAGTGAACCCCCTGGCAATGAGCAGTTCTTC,CASSEPPGNEQFF
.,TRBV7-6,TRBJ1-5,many,TGTGCCAGCAGCTTAGGACACGGAGCGACAGCCCAGCATTTT,CASSLGHGATAQHF
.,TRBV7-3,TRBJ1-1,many,TGTGCCAGCAGCTTAGGAATGAACACTGAAGCTTTCTTT,CASSLGMNTEAFF
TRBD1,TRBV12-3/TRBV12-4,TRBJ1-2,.,TGTGCCAGCAGTTCTGGACAGGGGGACCACTATGGCTACACCTTC,CASSSGQGDHYGYTF
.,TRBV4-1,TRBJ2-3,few,TGCGCCAGCAGCCAAGATAAGGGGGGAGCGACCACAGATACGCAGTATTTT,CASSQDKGGATTDTQYF
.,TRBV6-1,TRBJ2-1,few,TGTGCCAGCAGTGCTCGCAATAGCGGAGCCTACAATGAGCAGTTCTTC,CASSARNSGAYNEQFF
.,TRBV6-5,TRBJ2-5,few,TGTGCCAGCAGTTACTCCCGGGACGGCGGGACCCAGTACTTC,CASSYSRDGGTQYF
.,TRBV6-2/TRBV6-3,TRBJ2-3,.,TGTGGCAGCGGTTACGGGGGTCGGGAGCAAGATACCCAGTACTTT,CGSGYGGREQDTQYF
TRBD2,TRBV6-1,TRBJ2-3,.,TGTGCCAGCAGTGTGGTAGCGGGGAGCACAGATACGCAGTATTTT,CASSVVAGSTDTQYF
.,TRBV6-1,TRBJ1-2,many,TGTGCCAGCAGTCAACGTCCCGACGGGGGGGAGGGCTACACCTTC,CASSQRPDGGEGYTF